These T cell receptor beta chains were read from a single sample in a study of blood T cells in healthy people across ages. TCRdb passed the 5' RACE reads through MiXCR, listing each CDR3 protein once. The table lists about 1.5 million distinct CDR3 sequences, approximately 39% of them singletons, with about 4% in the top ten. The sample taken for sequencing was blood. The receptor set was obtained from a young woman in good health. Both conserved end residues are part of each CDR3. The order of the fields is D gene, clone size, J gene, V gene, CDR3 length, CDR3 protein, CDR3 DNA. A D gene is named only where the DNA matches it firmly. Only some rows state a clone size, as once, few, many or a class for expanded clones.

TRBD1	.	TRBJ1-2	TRBV7-2	14	CASSWTGTNYGYTF	TGTGCCAGCAGCTGGACAGGGACGAACTATGGCTACACCTTC
.	.	TRBJ2-2	TRBV2	14	CASTVEQNTGELFF	TGTGCCAGCACAGTAGAACAGAACACCGGGGAGCTGTTTTTT
.	many	TRBJ2-5	TRBV12-3/TRBV12-4	12	CASRGLQETQYF	TGTGCCAGCAGGGGCTTGCAAGAGACCCAGTACTTC
.	few	TRBJ1-2	TRBV5-5	13	CASRWRVLDGYTF	TGTGCCAGCAGATGGAGGGTTTTGGATGGCTACACCTTC
.	.	TRBJ1-4	TRBV20-1	12	CSARWGNEKLFF	TGCAGTGCTAGATGGGGGAACGAAAAACTGTTTTTT
TRBD2	few	TRBJ2-1	TRBV5-6	17	CASSSLRGRAESNEQFF	TGTGCCAGCAGCTCCCTTCGGGGGAGGGCCGAATCAAATGAGCAGTTCTTC
TRBD2	few	TRBJ2-1	TRBV12-3/TRBV12-4	15	CASSSDLAGVNEQFF	TGTGCCAGCAGCTCAGATCTAGCGGGAGTCAATGAGCAGTTCTTC
.	few	TRBJ2-3	TRBV4-3	15	CASSQRGNPTDTQYF	TGCGCCAGCAGCCAACGAGGGAATCCCACAGATACGCAGTATTTT
TRBD2	.	TRBJ2-1	TRBV29-1	15	CSVEIRTSLRNEQFF	TGCAGCGTCGAAATCCGGACTAGCCTTCGCAATGAGCAGTTCTTC
.	.	TRBJ1-3	TRBV20-1	13	CSARQSSGNTIYF	TGCAGTGCTCGCCAGAGCTCTGGAAACACCATATATTTT
TRBD1	.	TRBJ2-7	TRBV7-2	15	CASSWDRVSSYEQYF	TGTGCCAGCAGCTGGGACAGGGTAAGCTCCTACGAGCAGTACTTC
.	.	TRBJ2-3	TRBV18	17	CASSPRTGSASTDTQYF	TGTGCCAGCTCACCGCGAACAGGGAGCGCTAGCACAGATACGCAGTATTTT
TRBD1	.	TRBJ1-5	TRBV20-1	14	CSAEDRVGNQPQHF	TGCAGTGCTGAGGACAGGGTTGGCAATCAGCCCCAGCATTTT
.	few	TRBJ2-3	TRBV15	15	CATSRDVGRTDTQYF	TGTGCCACCAGCAGAGACGTTGGACGGACAGATACGCAGTATTTT
TRBD1	few	TRBJ1-2	TRBV4-3	16	CASSQGRGHGYVGYTF	TGCGCCAGCAGCCAAGGAAGGGGGCACGGCTATGTCGGCTACACCTTC
TRBD2	few	TRBJ2-4	TRBV20-1	17	CSARLGLAALAKNIQYF	TGCAGTGCTAGACTAGGACTAGCGGCTCTAGCCAAAAACATTCAGTACTTC
.	.	TRBJ2-4	TRBV20-1	14	CSANPAGLGDIQYF	TGCAGTGCTAATCCAGCAGGGTTGGGGGACATTCAGTACTTC
TRBD2	few	TRBJ2-5	TRBV4-1	14	CASRTSGAQETQYF	TGCGCCAGCCGAACTAGCGGGGCACAAGAGACCCAGTACTTC
.	.	TRBJ2-3	TRBV20-1	15	CSARDLQGPTDTQYF	TGCAGTGCTAGAGACTTACAGGGACCCACAGATACGCAGTATTTT
TRBD1	once	TRBJ2-7	TRBV30	14	CAWSPGQGGYEQYF	TGTGCCTGGTCACCGGGACAGGGAGGGTACGAGCAGTACTTC
.	.	TRBJ2-1	TRBV29-1	11	CSTKKAHEQFF	TGCAGCACGAAGAAAGCCCATGAGCAGTTCTTC
.	.	TRBJ2-1	TRBV7-2	14	CASSHSRAINEQFF	TGTGCCAGCAGCCATTCGCGGGCGATTAATGAGCAGTTCTTC
.	.	TRBJ2-5	TRBV5-1	13	CASSLSRSETQYF	TGCGCCAGCAGCTTGAGTAGGTCAGAGACCCAGTACTTC
.	few	TRBJ2-7	TRBV12-3/TRBV12-4	14	CASSFLQGGVEQYF	TGTGCCAGCAGTTTCCTTCAGGGAGGAGTCGAGCAGTACTTC
TRBD1	few	TRBJ2-7	TRBV20-1	18	CSARDRHSLGQGAYEQYF	TGCAGTGCTAGGGATCGTCATTCGCTGGGACAGGGGGCCTACGAGCAGTACTTC
TRBD1	.	TRBJ1-2	TRBV6-5	13	CASSGGTGYGYTF	TGTGCCAGCAGTGGAGGGACAGGTTATGGCTACACCTTC
.	.	TRBJ1-4	TRBV4-3	13	CASSQDFGEKLFF	TGCGCCAGCAGCCAAGATTTTGGTGAAAAGCTGTTTTTT
.	few	TRBJ2-3	TRBV7-6	14	CASSLVGERDTQYF	TGTGCCAGCAGCTTAGTTGGGGAGAGGGATACGCAGTATTTT
.	.	TRBJ2-5	TRBV6-2/TRBV6-3	12	CASSYRQNEQYF	TGTGCCAGCAGTTACAGACAGAATGAGCAGTACTTC
.	few	TRBJ2-7	TRBV20-1	14	CSASRVTETYEQYF	TGCAGTGCTAGTCGGGTGACGGAAACCTACGAGCAGTACTTC
.	.	TRBJ2-7	TRBV27	14	CASSLGDQRYEQYF	TGTGCCAGCAGTTTAGGGGATCAACGCTACGAGCAGTACTTC
.	.	TRBJ1-5	TRBV24-1	14	CATSDFFSNQPQHF	TGTGCCACCAGTGATTTTTTTAGCAATCAGCCCCAGCATTTT
TRBD2	.	TRBJ2-1	TRBV3-1	17	CASSQTQAGEEYNEQFF	TGTGCCAGCAGCCAAACCCAAGCGGGAGAGGAGTACAATGAGCAGTTCTTC
TRBD1	.	TRBJ1-2	TRBV27	15	CASSLGTGTGDGYTF	TGTGCCAGCAGTTTGGGGACAGGGACGGGTGATGGCTACACCTTC
.	.	TRBJ2-1	TRBV11-2	13	CASSSAVSNEQFF	TGTGCCAGCAGCTCAGCGGTAAGCAATGAGCAGTTCTTC
TRBD2	few	TRBJ2-3	TRBV7-2	15	CASSAGLAGDDTQYF	TGTGCCAGCAGCGCGGGACTAGCGGGAGATGATACGCAGTATTTT
.	.	TRBJ2-1	TRBV20-1	15	CSATYSGSSYNEQFF	TGCAGTGCTACTTATAGCGGAAGCTCCTACAATGAGCAGTTCTTC
.	.	TRBJ1-6	TRBV7-3	14	CASSLGPPNSPLHF	TGTGCCAGCAGCTTAGGACCTCCAAATTCACCCCTCCACTTT
.	.	TRBJ2-4	TRBV9	15	CASSVGRTAGNIQYF	TGTGCCAGCAGCGTAGGGAGGACCGCCGGGAACATTCAGTACTTC
.	few	TRBJ2-1	TRBV12-5	14	CASGLADSYNEQFF	TGTGCTAGTGGTTTGGCGGACAGCTACAATGAGCAGTTCTTC
.	.	TRBJ2-6	TRBV12-3/TRBV12-4	16	CASRLFGSSGANVLTF	TGTGCCAGCAGGCTTTTCGGAAGCTCTGGGGCCAACGTCCTGACTTTC
TRBD1	few	TRBJ2-7	TRBV25-1	12	CASSQTGAEQYF	TGTGCCAGCAGCCAGACAGGGGCCGAGCAGTACTTC
.	.	TRBJ1-2	TRBV10-3	15	CAIRGRRTGMDGYTF	TGTGCCATCAGGGGCCGGCGAACAGGGATGGATGGCTACACCTTC
.	few	TRBJ1-1	TRBV7-2	18	CASSTPYGRGFMNTEAFF	TGTGCCAGCAGTACCCCGTACGGAAGGGGTTTCATGAACACTGAAGCTTTCTTT
TRBD1	few	TRBJ2-7	TRBV12-3/TRBV12-4	15	CASSSRTGDSYEQYF	TGTGCCAGCAGTTCAAGGACAGGGGATTCCTACGAGCAGTACTTC
.	few	TRBJ2-3	TRBV29-1	13	CSARGRMTDTQYF	TGCAGTGCTAGGGGGAGAATGACAGATACGCAGTATTTT
TRBD2	.	TRBJ2-7	TRBV5-1	16	CASSLAGTSDGYEQYF	TGCGCCAGCAGCTTGGCCGGGACTAGCGATGGGTACGAGCAGTACTTC
.	many	TRBJ1-2	TRBV7-9	13	CASSLRSNYGYTF	TGTGCCAGCAGCTTACGGTCTAACTATGGCTACACCTTC
.	.	TRBJ2-7	TRBV2	13	CASRGDTYYEQYF	TGTGCCAGCAGGGGGGACACCTACTACGAGCAGTACTTC
.	.	TRBJ2-2	TRBV12-3/TRBV12-4	14	CASSSPQNTGELFF	TGTGCCAGCAGTTCCCCACAGAACACCGGGGAGCTGTTTTTT
TRBD2	.	TRBJ2-3	TRBV12-3/TRBV12-4	15	CASRRLEAGGYTQYF	TGTGCCAGCAGACGTCTAGAGGCGGGGGGATATACGCAGTATTTT
.	few	TRBJ2-1	TRBV10-3	13	CAIGLNTYNEQFF	TGTGCCATTGGGCTGAACACCTACAATGAGCAGTTCTTC